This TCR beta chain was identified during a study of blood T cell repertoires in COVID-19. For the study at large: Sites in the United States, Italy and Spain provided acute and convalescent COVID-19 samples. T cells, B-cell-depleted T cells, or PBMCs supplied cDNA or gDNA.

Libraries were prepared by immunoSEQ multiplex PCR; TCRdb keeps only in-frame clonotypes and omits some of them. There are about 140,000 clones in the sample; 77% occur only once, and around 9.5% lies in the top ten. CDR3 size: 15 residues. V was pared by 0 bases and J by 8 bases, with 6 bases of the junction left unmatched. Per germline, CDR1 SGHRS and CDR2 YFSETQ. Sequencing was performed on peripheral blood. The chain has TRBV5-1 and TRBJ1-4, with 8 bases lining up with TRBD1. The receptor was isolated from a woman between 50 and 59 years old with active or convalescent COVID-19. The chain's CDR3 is CASSLARGQWEKLFF. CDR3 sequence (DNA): TGCGCCAGCAGCTTGGCCAGGGGGCAATGGGAAAAACTGTTTTTT.